The clone carrying this T cell receptor beta chain appeared once. What it recognizes is unknown. Germline V CDR1 and CDR2: LNHDA, SQIVND (reference sequence). This CDR3 comprises 12 residues. V was shortened by 8 bases and J by 12 bases, with 14 bases between the two germline ends. Some clones are missing from TCRdb's copy, which holds only in-frame ones; the method was immunoSEQ multiplex PCR. Found here are 100,000 to 140,000 clones, around nine tenths of them singletons; the top ten hold roughly 5.6%. The data stem from a study of T cell responses to AZD1222 COVID-19 vaccine. Study results and caveats: AZD1222 recipients seropositive at baseline numbered only six or seven. Within unmutated variant regions lay the reported targets of nearly half of spike-specific TCRs.

The chain combines TRBV19 with TRBJ1-6; D gene unclear. The receptor was isolated from an adult who received the AZD1222 COVID-19 vaccine. The material was peripheral blood, obtained 28 days after the second AZD1222 dose. The CDR3 nucleotides read TGTGCCAGTTCCGTTATGGGGTTACCCCTCCACTTT. Protein sequence: CASSVMGLPLHF. The variable domain in full, with the rest retrieved from reference TRBV19 and TRBJ1-6, is DGGITQSPKYLFRKEGQNVTLSCEQNLNHDAMYWYRQDPGQGLRLIYYSQIVNDFQKGDIAEGYSVSREKKESFPLTVTSAQKNPTAFYLCASSVMGLPLHFGNGTRLTVT.